Below, 6 T cell receptor beta chains from the same sample are listed, as sequenced in a study of control samples from healthy donors and cancer patients. Assay used: immunoSEQ multiplex PCR; TCRdb lists only in-frame clones, some missing. This table holds under 60,000 clones, over 85% found once. The material sequenced was PBMCs. These receptors were collected from a woman between 45 and 65 years old with head and neck cancer.

This sequence joins TRBV10-3 and TRBJ2-5; 10 bases align to TRBD1. Germline CDR1 is ENHRY and CDR2 is SYGVKD. The J segment lost 6 bases and the V segment lost 0 bases, leaving 4 bases of the junction unmatched. The CDR3 covers 15 residues. The DNA for the CDR3 is TGTGCCATCAGTGAGTCACGACAGGGGGCGAAGACCCAGTACTTC. Its translation is CAISESRQGAKTQYF.

V gene TRBV6-5 combines with J gene TRBJ1-6; D uncertain. Germline values: CDR1 MNHEY, CDR2 SVGAGI. V shed 0 bases and J shed 10 bases, with 10 bases lying between them. The CDR3 contains 14 residues. CDR3 sequence reads: CASSYSRVRSPLHF. CDR3 in DNA: TGTGCCAGCAGTTACTCGAGGGTTCGCTCACCCCTCCACTTT.

The chain employs TRBV24-1 and TRBJ2-7, with 7 bases matching TRBD1. CDR1 KGHDR and CDR2 SFDVKD come from the germline V gene. The V and J ends lost 4 bases and 5 bases, in that order; junction bases with no gene match: 10. The length of the CDR3 is 15 residues. The CDR3 nucleotides are TGTGCCACCAGTGACCCCGAAGGGGGCGGCGACGAGCAGTACTTC. It is translated as CATSDPEGGGDEQYF.

The genes are TRBV12-3 or TRBV12-4 and TRBJ1-1; 11 positions agree with TRBD1. The V and J ends lost 5 bases and 11 bases, in that order; junction bases with no gene match: 7. The CDR3 is made up of 13 amino acids. Written as DNA, the CDR3 is TGTGCCAGCAGTGGGACAGGGGGGAAGGGGGCTTTCTTT. It codes for CASSGTGGKGAFF.

Here the CDR3 reads CASRQGMNTEAFF. CDR3 DNA sequence: TGTGCCAGTCGACAGGGGATGAACACTGAAGCTTTCTTT. This rearrangement joins TRBV28 to TRBJ1-1; 8 nucleotides match TRBD1. There are 13 residues in the CDR3. V gave up 9 bases and J gave up 0 bases; unmatched junction bases: 3. Germline values: CDR1 MDHEN, CDR2 SYDVKM.

This clone turned up a few times. The V and J genes are TRBV7-9 and TRBJ1-1; 9 bases are a match to TRBD1. Germline assignment: CDR1 SEHNR and CDR2 FQNEAQ (reference sequence). After removal of 7 bases from V and 4 bases from J, the junction contained 4 bases not matched to a gene. The CDR3 is 13 residues long. This CDR3 is CASTGDRVTEAFF. CDR3 coding DNA: TGTGCCAGCACCGGGGACAGGGTCACTGAAGCTTTCTTT.